Each of the 25 T cell receptor beta chains below was sequenced from the same sample in a study of blood T cell repertoires in COVID-19. Sequencing used immunoSEQ multiplex PCR; TCRdb keeps in-frame clones, though not all of them. The sample records some 150,000 clones, around 83% being singletons. Sequencing was done on a sample of peripheral blood. Receptors originate from a woman over 75 with acute or convalescent COVID-19.

J is TRBJ1-5 and V is TRBV6-4; 8 bases align to TRBD1. This CDR3 has 19 residues. After removal of 6 bases from V and 1 base from J, the junction contained 17 bases not matched to a gene. Germline V gene data show CDR1 as MRHNA and CDR2 as SNTAGT. CDR3 nucleotide sequence: TGTGCCAGCAGCCTAGAGGACAGGGCGAGGGTTCGGAGCAATCAGCCCCAGCATTTT. This sequence encodes CASSLEDRARVRSNQPQHF.

CDR3 DNA sequence: TGCGCCAGCAGCCAAGTGGCCGGGATCTATGGCTACACCTTC. This codes for CASSQVAGIYGYTF. The rearrangement links TRBV4-1 to TRBJ1-2; D is ambiguous. The CDR3 extends over 14 amino acids. Per germline, CDR1 MGHRA and CDR2 YSYEKL. V was pared by 1 base and J by 4 bases, with 10 bases between.

The chain couples TRBV6-2 or TRBV6-3 to TRBJ1-2, with a weak D call TRBD1 (5 bases). The CDR3 is 17 amino acids. V lost 0 bases and J lost 1, with 15 bases in between. CDR1 is MNHEY and CDR2 is SVGEGT in the germline V gene. The DNA of the CDR3 is TGTGCCAGCAGTTACTCACCTTACCCGACAGATAACTATGGCTACACCTTC. Encoded protein: CASSYSPYPTDNYGYTF.

The chain uses TRBV7-8 and TRBJ1-2; D is unresolved. The ends were cut back, 2 bases at V and 2 bases at J, with 12 bases in the middle. Germline V gene data show CDR1 as SGHVS and CDR2 as FQNEAQ. CDR3 length: 15 amino acids. In DNA form, the CDR3 reads TGTGCCAGCAGCTTAAACATTGGGGAGAACTATGGCTACACCTTC. Translation gives CASSLNIGENYGYTF.

V gene TRBV27 combines with J gene TRBJ2-2; tentative D call: TRBD2 (7 bases). Trimming left V 0 bases short and J 5 bases short, with 16 bases between. The CDR3 is 17 residues long. Germline V gene lookup returns CDR1 MNHEY and CDR2 SMNVEV (reference sequence). The CDR3 loop is CASSLSRGGAWTGELFF. The DNA for the CDR3 is TGTGCCAGCAGTTTATCGAGGGGGGGCGCTTGGACCGGGGAGCTGTTTTTT.

The rearrangement uses TRBV19 and TRBJ2-1, with 12 bases aligning to TRBD2. This CDR3 contains 16 residues. J gave up 9 bases and V 4 bases, and 10 bases lay outside the gene matches. CDR1 and CDR2 from the germline V gene are LNHDA and SQIVND (reference sequence). The CDR3 DNA sequence: TGTGCCAGTAGTAAAATGATGACTAGCGGGAGCTCTGAGCAGTTCTTC. Amino acid sequence: CASSKMMTSGSSEQFF. Full variable domain (outside the CDR3, taken from reference TRBV19 and TRBJ2-1): DGGITQSPKYLFRKEGQNVTLSCEQNLNHDAMYWYRQDPGQGLRLIYYSQIVNDFQKGDIAEGYSVSREKKESFPLTVTSAQKNPTAFYLCASSKMMTSGSSEQFFGPGTRLTVL.

This clone was picked up many times. V and J are TRBV28 and TRBJ1-3, with 9 bases matching TRBD1. CDR1 MDHEN and CDR2 SYDVKM come from the germline V gene. J lost 0 bases, V lost 6 bases, and 21 bases had no gene match. The CDR3 loop spans 21 amino acids. The CDR3 region is CASRQNRGSRDRANSGNTIYF. CDR3 bases: TGTGCCAGCAGACAAAACAGAGGGTCAAGGGACAGGGCGAACTCTGGAAACACCATATATTTT. Full variable domain (missing parts from reference TRBV28 and TRBJ1-3): DVKVTQSSRYLVKRTGEKVFLECVQDMDHENMFWYRQDPGLGLRLIYFSYDVKMKEKGDIPEGYSVSREKKERFSLILESASTNQTSMYLCASRQNRGSRDRANSGNTIYFGEGSWLTVV.

This chain uses TRBV19 with TRBJ2-7; D is perhaps TRBD2 (6 bases). The CDR3 spans 14 residues. V was pared by 6 bases and J by 2 bases, with 14 bases between. Per germline, CDR1 LNHDA and CDR2 SQIVND (reference sequence). The CDR3 region has the DNA TGTGCCAGTAGCCGGCGGGACGGAACCTACGAGCAGTACTTC. This sequence encodes CASSRRDGTYEQYF.

This clone turned up a few times. This chain joins TRBV11-2 and TRBJ1-2; D is undetermined. The CDR3 sequence is 12 residues long. V lost 2 bases to trimming and J lost 11 bases, with 12 bases between them. Germline CDR1 is SGHAT and CDR2 is FQNNGV. The CDR3 coding sequence is TGTGCCAGCAGCTTATCTGGCGGTACTTACACCTTC. As protein: CASSLSGGTYTF.

This clone has a single count. The chain combines TRBV25-1 with TRBJ1-2; 9 bases are shared with TRBD1. The germline CDR1 and CDR2 sequences are MGHDK and SYGVNS. This CDR3 is built from 13 residues. J lost 6 bases, V lost 6 bases, and 5 bases had no gene match. As DNA, the CDR3 is TGTGCCAGCAGCCGGGACAGGGTAGATGGCTACACCTTC. Protein sequence: CASSRDRVDGYTF.

The chain carries TRBV7-9 and TRBJ1-1; D call uncertain. From germline, CDR1 is SEHNR and CDR2 FQNEAQ (reference sequence). Trimming cost V 3 bases and J 0 bases, with 5 bases left between them. The CDR3 extends over 13 amino acids. The CDR3, as DNA: TGTGCCAGCAGCTTTGTTATGAACACTGAAGCTTTCTTT. Its protein is CASSFVMNTEAFF.

The chain uses TRBV11-2 and TRBJ2-1; maybe TRBD2 (6 bases). The CDR3 loop spans 14 amino acids. The V gene's germline CDR1 is SGHAT and CDR2 FQNNGV. The V and J ends lost 5 bases and 7 bases respectively, with 15 bases between them. The CDR3 loop reads CASSPRLGWNEQFF. Here the CDR3 DNA reads TGTGCCAGCAGCCCACGACTAGGTTGGAATGAGCAGTTCTTC.

This clone occurred once. The V gene is TRBV7-9, the J gene TRBJ2-2; perhaps TRBD2 as D (6 bases). The CDR3 has 11 residues. From germline, CDR1 is SEHNR and CDR2 FQNEAQ (reference sequence). V was trimmed by 11 bases and J by 6 bases, leaving 10 bases between them. CDR3 protein: CASQRAGELFF. CDR3 nucleotides: TGTGCCTCCCAGCGGGCCGGGGAGCTGTTTTTT.

The J gene is TRBJ1-6, the V gene TRBV21-1. TRBV21-1 is noted as a pseudogene. This CDR3 comprises 17 residues. DNA of the CDR3: TGTGCCACCGTCACCAGTCGGAGGGGCTCCTATAATTCACCCCTCCACTTT. This sequence encodes CATVTSRRGSYNSPLHF.

The chain carries TRBV28 and TRBJ1-2, with TRBD1 matching over 7 bases. The CDR3 is 13 residues long. J gave up 2 bases and V 6 bases, and 3 bases lay outside the gene matches. CDR1 MDHEN and CDR2 SYDVKM come from the germline V gene. Here the CDR3 reads CASRRQGNYGYTF. The DNA of the CDR3 is TGTGCCAGCAGAAGACAGGGCAACTATGGCTACACCTTC.

V is TRBV6-5 and J is TRBJ2-3; 7 bases are shared with TRBD2. V trimming: 6 bases; J trimming: 2 bases; junction bases outside the gene matches: 8. There are 15 residues in the CDR3. Germline V gene sequence: CDR1 MNHEY, CDR2 SVGAGI. The CDR3 loop reads CASRRDYASTDTQYF. Written as DNA, the CDR3 is TGTGCCAGCAGGCGGGACTACGCTTCCACAGATACGCAGTATTTT.

This clone was recorded once. The gene calls are TRBV15 and TRBJ2-3; 11 nucleotides match TRBD2. There are 15 residues in the CDR3. The trim removed 5 bases at V and 2 bases at J, leaving 3 bases unmatched. Per germline, CDR1 LNHNV and CDR2 YYDKDF (reference sequence). CDR3 region: CATSSGLAVTDTQYF. CDR3 DNA: TGTGCCACCAGCTCGGGACTAGCGGTCACAGATACGCAGTATTTT.

V and J are TRBV5-1 and TRBJ1-3; D is uncertain. The CDR3 runs 14 residues. Trimming pared 4 bases from V and 1 base from J, leaving 9 bases between. CDR1 and CDR2 from the germline V gene are SGHRS and YFSETQ. CDR3 amino acids: CASSPGVSGNTIYF. The CDR3 DNA reads as TGCGCCAGCAGCCCCGGGGTATCTGGAAACACCATATATTTT.

The chain has TRBV28 and TRBJ2-7; 10 bases align to TRBD1. V shed 5 bases and J 0 bases; nucleotides not matched to a gene: 4. Germline V gives CDR1 MDHEN, CDR2 SYDVKM. This CDR3 comprises 15 residues. CDR3 DNA: TGTGCCAGCAGTCCCGGGACAGGGGTCTCCTACGAGCAGTACTTC. It is translated as CASSPGTGVSYEQYF. The full variable domain, completed using reference TRBV28 and TRBJ2-7, is DVKVTQSSRYLVKRTGEKVFLECVQDMDHENMFWYRQDPGLGLRLIYFSYDVKMKEKGDIPEGYSVSREKKERFSLILESASTNQTSMYLCASSPGTGVSYEQYFGPGTRLTVT.

The chain employs TRBV3-1 (or the pseudogene TRBV3-2) and TRBJ1-1; D is uncertain. The CDR3 has 14 residues. Germline loops: CDR1 LGHDT, CDR2 YNNKEL (reference sequence). V shed 0 bases and J shed 9 bases, with 14 bases lying between them. For the CDR3, the DNA is TGTGCCAGCAGCCAAGACTTCGAGGGAAGTAAAGCTTTCTTT. It encodes CASSQDFEGSKAFF.

This clone occurred a few times. V gene TRBV30 combines with J gene TRBJ1-3; D is uncertain. V was cut by 0 bases and J by 7 bases, with 16 bases left in between. This CDR3 has 15 amino acids. Germline CDR1 reads GTSNPN; CDR2 reads SVGIG (reference sequence). CDR3 in amino acids: CAWSVNGVKRNTIYF. The CDR3 nucleotides read TGTGCCTGGAGTGTAAACGGGGTGAAGAGGAACACCATATATTTT.

This clone was found once. The CDR3 nucleotides are TGTGCCAGCAGCTTATGGACAGGCTACGAGCAGTACTTC. Its protein is CASSLWTGYEQYF. The chain joins TRBV11-2 to TRBJ2-7; 7 bases align to TRBD1. The CDR3 length is 13 residues. The germline V gene encodes CDR1 SGHAT and CDR2 FQNNGV. Trimming at V came to 2 bases and at J to 3 bases, leaving 1 base not matched to a gene.

V usage is TRBV24-1 and J usage is TRBJ2-5, with D possibly matching TRBD1 (7 bases). The CDR3 is 18 amino acids. Trimming took off 9 bases at V and 4 bases at J, with 29 bases between the two ends. The V gene's germline CDR1 is KGHDR and CDR2 SFDVKD. CDR3 bases: TGTGCCACCCAAGGCGGCGGGAACAGGGGCGCGTTCGGAGAGACCCAGTACTTC. This sequence encodes CATQGGGNRGAFGETQYF.

This chain connects TRBV5-1 to TRBJ2-2; the match to TRBD2 covers 13 bases. With 4 bases clipped from V and 0 bases from J, the junction kept 9 bases outside the gene matches. This CDR3 region has 19 residues. Germline CDR1 reads SGHRS; CDR2 reads YFSETQ. The CDR3 loop reads CASSPTGLAGDPNTGELFF. For the CDR3, the DNA is TGCGCCAGCAGCCCCACCGGACTAGCGGGGGACCCGAACACCGGGGAGCTGTTTTTT.

This chain connects TRBV13 to TRBJ2-1; 7 nucleotides match TRBD2. J gave up 6 bases and V 2 bases, and 1 base lay outside the gene matches. The CDR3 length is 13 residues. Germline-derived CDR1 and CDR2 are PRHDT and FYEKMQ (reference sequence). The CDR3 nucleotides are TGTGCCAGCAGCTTACTAGCGGTCAATGAGCAGTTCTTC. Amino acids: CASSLLAVNEQFF.